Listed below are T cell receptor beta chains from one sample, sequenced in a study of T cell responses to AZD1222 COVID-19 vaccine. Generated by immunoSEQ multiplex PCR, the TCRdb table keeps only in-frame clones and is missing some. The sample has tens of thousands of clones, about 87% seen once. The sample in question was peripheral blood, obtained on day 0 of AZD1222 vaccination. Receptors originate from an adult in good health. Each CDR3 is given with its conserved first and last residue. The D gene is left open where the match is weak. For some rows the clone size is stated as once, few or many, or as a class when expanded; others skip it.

CDR3nt: TGTGCCATCAGTGATCTCGCCCAGACCCAGTACTTC
CDR3aa: CAISDLAQTQYF
j_gene: TRBJ2-5
v_gene: TRBV10-3
abundance: .
d_gene: .

CDR3nt: TGTGCCAGCAGCGTGACCCAGGACCCCCTCGGTGGCTACACCTTC
CDR3aa: CASSVTQDPLGGYTF
j_gene: TRBJ1-2
v_gene: TRBV9
abundance: .
d_gene: .

CDR3nt: TGCGCCAGCAGTACGACAGGGGATCGTGAAAAACTGTTTTTT
CDR3aa: CASSTTGDREKLFF
j_gene: TRBJ1-4
v_gene: TRBV5-1
abundance: .
d_gene: TRBD1

CDR3nt: TGTGCCAGCAGCAAACTTGATGAGCAGTACTTC
CDR3aa: CASSKLDEQYF
j_gene: TRBJ2-7
v_gene: TRBV21-1
abundance: .
d_gene: .

CDR3nt: TGTGCCAGCAGCTTATCAGGGGCGAGCAATCAGCCCCAGCATTTT
CDR3aa: CASSLSGASNQPQHF
j_gene: TRBJ1-5
v_gene: TRBV7-2
abundance: .
d_gene: .

CDR3nt: TGTGCCAGCAGTTCCTCGAGGAACACTGAAGCTTTCTTT
CDR3aa: CASSSSRNTEAFF
j_gene: TRBJ1-1
v_gene: TRBV28
abundance: .
d_gene: .

CDR3nt: TGTGCCAGCAGCGTCGCGGTGGGCACTGAAGCTTTCTTT
CDR3aa: CASSVAVGTEAFF
j_gene: TRBJ1-1
v_gene: TRBV9
abundance: .
d_gene: .

CDR3nt: TGTGCCAGCAGCTTAGAAGGGGGCATAACTGAAGCTTTCTTT
CDR3aa: CASSLEGGITEAFF
j_gene: TRBJ1-1
v_gene: TRBV11-3
abundance: .
d_gene: TRBD1

CDR3nt: TGTGCCAGCAGCTTAGCAGGCTCTGGAAACACCATATATTTT
CDR3aa: CASSLAGSGNTIYF
j_gene: TRBJ1-3
v_gene: TRBV7-9
abundance: .
d_gene: .

CDR3nt: TGCAGCGTTGGAGACAGGTCTAACTATGGCTACACCTTC
CDR3aa: CSVGDRSNYGYTF
j_gene: TRBJ1-2
v_gene: TRBV29-1
abundance: .
d_gene: .

CDR3nt: TGTGCCAGCAGCCAAGTACGGAACTATGGCTACACCTTC
CDR3aa: CASSQVRNYGYTF
j_gene: TRBJ1-2
v_gene: TRBV3-1/TRBV3-2
abundance: .
d_gene: .

CDR3nt: TGTGCCAGTAGTATGGGGGGAACGGTCGACGAGCAGTACTTC
CDR3aa: CASSMGGTVDEQYF
j_gene: TRBJ2-7
v_gene: TRBV19
abundance: .
d_gene: .

CDR3nt: TGTGCCAGCAGCTCCACAAGCCCCCGGAAGACCCAGTACTTC
CDR3aa: CASSSTSPRKTQYF
j_gene: TRBJ2-5
v_gene: TRBV5-6
abundance: .
d_gene: .

CDR3nt: TGCGCCAGCAGCCAAGGCTGGGTCGGGCGTGAGCAGTTCTTC
CDR3aa: CASSQGWVGREQFF
j_gene: TRBJ2-1
v_gene: TRBV4-3
abundance: once
d_gene: .

CDR3nt: TGCGCCAGCAGCCAAGGACCTATTGCCAGTACCGGGGAGCTGTTTTTT
CDR3aa: CASSQGPIASTGELFF
j_gene: TRBJ2-2
v_gene: TRBV4-1
abundance: .
d_gene: .

CDR3nt: TGTGCCAGCAGCCAAGAACCAGTCTTTAACACTGAAGCTTTCTTT
CDR3aa: CASSQEPVFNTEAFF
j_gene: TRBJ1-1
v_gene: TRBV14
abundance: .
d_gene: .

CDR3nt: TGTGCCAGCAGCAGGTGGGGTCAGCCCCAGCATTTT
CDR3aa: CASSRWGQPQHF
j_gene: TRBJ1-5
v_gene: TRBV5-4
abundance: once
d_gene: .

CDR3nt: TGTGCCAGCAGCCCCCAAACGGGGGCCACAGATACGCAGTATTTT
CDR3aa: CASSPQTGATDTQYF
j_gene: TRBJ2-3
v_gene: TRBV7-2
abundance: .
d_gene: .

CDR3nt: TGTGCCAGCAGTTCCACAACAGATACGCAGTATTTT
CDR3aa: CASSSTTDTQYF
j_gene: TRBJ2-3
v_gene: TRBV12-3/TRBV12-4
abundance: .
d_gene: .

CDR3nt: TGTGCCAGCAGCGAAATAGCGGGGGGTAGAGATACGCAGTATTTT
CDR3aa: CASSEIAGGRDTQYF
j_gene: TRBJ2-3
v_gene: TRBV2
abundance: .
d_gene: TRBD2

CDR3nt: TGTGCCAGCAGTCCCGGACTAGCGCTTACTAGCACAGATACGCAGTATTTT
CDR3aa: CASSPGLALTSTDTQYF
j_gene: TRBJ2-3
v_gene: TRBV6-2/TRBV6-3
abundance: .
d_gene: TRBD2

CDR3nt: TGCGCCAGCAATCCGGGGGTTATGGCTCGTGTTACCGTCACAGATACGCAGTATTTT
CDR3aa: CASNPGVMARVTVTDTQYF
j_gene: TRBJ2-3
v_gene: TRBV5-1
abundance: .
d_gene: .

CDR3nt: TGTGCCAGCAGCCGGACAGGGGCAACCGGGGAGCTGTTTTTT
CDR3aa: CASSRTGATGELFF
j_gene: TRBJ2-2
v_gene: TRBV3-1/TRBV3-2
abundance: .
d_gene: TRBD1

CDR3nt: TGTGCCAGCAATTTCGGCAGGCCGAACACTGAAGCTTTCTTT
CDR3aa: CASNFGRPNTEAFF
j_gene: TRBJ1-1
v_gene: TRBV2
abundance: .
d_gene: .

CDR3nt: TGCAGTGCTCAAGCCCCTGGGGAGCAGTACTTC
CDR3aa: CSAQAPGEQYF
j_gene: TRBJ2-7
v_gene: TRBV20-1
abundance: .
d_gene: .

CDR3nt: TGCGCCAGCAGCCAAGCCAGCACGGGCAGGAACACTGAAGCTTTCTTT
CDR3aa: CASSQASTGRNTEAFF
j_gene: TRBJ1-1
v_gene: TRBV4-3
abundance: .
d_gene: .

CDR3nt: TGCGCCAGCAGCCCAGACAGGCAAGAGACCCAGTACTTC
CDR3aa: CASSPDRQETQYF
j_gene: TRBJ2-5
v_gene: TRBV5-1
abundance: .
d_gene: .

CDR3nt: TGTGCCAGTAGTATTACAAGCTCTGGAAACACCATATATTTT
CDR3aa: CASSITSSGNTIYF
j_gene: TRBJ1-3
v_gene: TRBV19
abundance: once
d_gene: .

CDR3nt: TGCAGCGTTCGGCAGGGATATGGCTACACCTTC
CDR3aa: CSVRQGYGYTF
j_gene: TRBJ1-2
v_gene: TRBV29-1
abundance: .
d_gene: .

CDR3nt: TGTGCCAGCAGTTTAAAGGGGGCAATGGGTATCAATCAGCCCCAGCATTTT
CDR3aa: CASSLKGAMGINQPQHF
j_gene: TRBJ1-5
v_gene: TRBV28
abundance: .
d_gene: TRBD1

CDR3nt: TGCGCCAGCAGCCAAGCCCTAGCGGGGTCCACAGATACGCAGTATTTT
CDR3aa: CASSQALAGSTDTQYF
j_gene: TRBJ2-3
v_gene: TRBV4-3
abundance: .
d_gene: TRBD2

CDR3nt: TGTGCCAGCAGCTCACGACCACACCCAGATAATTCACCCCTCCACTTT
CDR3aa: CASSSRPHPDNSPLHF
j_gene: TRBJ1-6
v_gene: TRBV5-5
abundance: .
d_gene: .

CDR3nt: TGTGCCAGCAGCTTAAGGGACAGGGGCATAGAGACCCAGTACTTC
CDR3aa: CASSLRDRGIETQYF
j_gene: TRBJ2-5
v_gene: TRBV7-3
abundance: .
d_gene: TRBD1

CDR3nt: TGCGCCAGCAGCCAAGAGCTGGGGTTGAACACCGGGGAGCTGTTTTTT
CDR3aa: CASSQELGLNTGELFF
j_gene: TRBJ2-2
v_gene: TRBV4-3
abundance: .
d_gene: .

CDR3nt: TGTGCCAGCAGCTTAGAATTGGCGGGACAGGGGGGACCCCAGCATTTT
CDR3aa: CASSLELAGQGGPQHF
j_gene: TRBJ1-5
v_gene: TRBV7-9
abundance: .
d_gene: TRBD1

CDR3nt: TGCGCCAGCAGCTTGGAGGGTTATAGCAATCAGCCCCAGCATTTT
CDR3aa: CASSLEGYSNQPQHF
j_gene: TRBJ1-5
v_gene: TRBV5-1
abundance: .
d_gene: .

CDR3nt: TGTGCCACCAGTGACATACAGGGCCAAGAGACCCAGTACTTC
CDR3aa: CATSDIQGQETQYF
j_gene: TRBJ2-5
v_gene: TRBV24-1
abundance: .
d_gene: .

CDR3nt: TGTGCCAGCAGCTCCCGGACAGGGGGTAGTAAGAACACTGAAGCTTTCTTT
CDR3aa: CASSSRTGGSKNTEAFF
j_gene: TRBJ1-1
v_gene: TRBV7-2
abundance: .
d_gene: TRBD1

CDR3nt: TGTGCCAGCAGTACCCTGACAGGGCCCAACTATGGCTACACCTTC
CDR3aa: CASSTLTGPNYGYTF
j_gene: TRBJ1-2
v_gene: TRBV6-6
abundance: .
d_gene: TRBD1

CDR3nt: TGCGCCAGCAGCTTGGGTGGGACAGAAAATCAGCCCCAGCATTTT
CDR3aa: CASSLGGTENQPQHF
j_gene: TRBJ1-5
v_gene: TRBV5-1
abundance: .
d_gene: TRBD1

CDR3nt: TGTGCCAGCAAGGACAGTTCGAACACCGGGGAGCTGTTTTTT
CDR3aa: CASKDSSNTGELFF
j_gene: TRBJ2-2
v_gene: TRBV6-5
abundance: .
d_gene: .

CDR3nt: TGTGCCAGCAGTTTAGCAGGGGATGGCTACACCTTC
CDR3aa: CASSLAGDGYTF
j_gene: TRBJ1-2
v_gene: TRBV6-2/TRBV6-3
abundance: once
d_gene: .

CDR3nt: TGTGCCACCCACCGGGGGCCGGATAATTCACCCCTCCACTTT
CDR3aa: CATHRGPDNSPLHF
j_gene: TRBJ1-6
v_gene: TRBV18
abundance: .
d_gene: .

CDR3nt: TGTGCCAGCAGCCTGAGGGCTCCAGTGGATGATGGCTACACCTTC
CDR3aa: CASSLRAPVDDGYTF
j_gene: TRBJ1-2
v_gene: TRBV7-9
abundance: .
d_gene: .

CDR3nt: TGTGCCAGCAGCTTGGGATTTGGAAACACCATATATTTT
CDR3aa: CASSLGFGNTIYF
j_gene: TRBJ1-3
v_gene: TRBV7-3
abundance: .
d_gene: .

CDR3nt: TGTGCCAGCAGTCCGACTAGCGGGGGGGCCGATGAGCAGTTCTTC
CDR3aa: CASSPTSGGADEQFF
j_gene: TRBJ2-1
v_gene: TRBV6-5
abundance: .
d_gene: TRBD2

CDR3nt: TGTGCCAGCAGCCAAGTTTTTGGGACATACACTGAAGCTTTCTTT
CDR3aa: CASSQVFGTYTEAFF
j_gene: TRBJ1-1
v_gene: TRBV3-1/TRBV3-2
abundance: .
d_gene: .

CDR3nt: TGTGCCTGGAGTTTCCGGGACAGCCGGATGAACACTGAAGCTTTCTTT
CDR3aa: CAWSFRDSRMNTEAFF
j_gene: TRBJ1-1
v_gene: TRBV30
abundance: .
d_gene: TRBD1

CDR3nt: TGTGCCAGCAGTGAACGGAGCTCTGGGGCCAACGTCCTGACTTTC
CDR3aa: CASSERSSGANVLTF
j_gene: TRBJ2-6
v_gene: TRBV6-4
abundance: .
d_gene: .

CDR3nt: TGTGCCAGCAGTTACGGGGGGGATCCTCCCTACAATGAGCAGTTCTTC
CDR3aa: CASSYGGDPPYNEQFF
j_gene: TRBJ2-1
v_gene: TRBV6-5
abundance: .
d_gene: TRBD2

CDR3nt: TGTGCCAGCAGTCTTGACAGGGGCACTGAAGCTTTCTTT
CDR3aa: CASSLDRGTEAFF
j_gene: TRBJ1-1
v_gene: TRBV6-5
abundance: .
d_gene: TRBD1

CDR3nt: TGTGCCAGCAGCCGGACGGGGAATCAGCCCCAGCATTTT
CDR3aa: CASSRTGNQPQHF
j_gene: TRBJ1-5
v_gene: TRBV12-3/TRBV12-4
abundance: .
d_gene: .

CDR3nt: TGTGCCAGCAGCCGGTATGTGGTTCTGGTGAACACTGAAGCTTTCTTT
CDR3aa: CASSRYVVLVNTEAFF
j_gene: TRBJ1-1
v_gene: TRBV5-8
abundance: .
d_gene: .

CDR3nt: TGTGCCAGCAGCGTAAATTTCGACAGTTCCTATGGCTACACCTTC
CDR3aa: CASSVNFDSSYGYTF
j_gene: TRBJ1-2
v_gene: TRBV9
abundance: .
d_gene: .

CDR3nt: TGTGCCAGCAGCGACCGGGGACTAGCGGCCTACAATGAGCAGTTCTTC
CDR3aa: CASSDRGLAAYNEQFF
j_gene: TRBJ2-1
v_gene: TRBV3-1/TRBV3-2
abundance: .
d_gene: TRBD2

CDR3nt: TGTGCCAGCAGTTACTCGACTAGCGGGGGGGGATACAATGAGCAGTTCTTC
CDR3aa: CASSYSTSGGGYNEQFF
j_gene: TRBJ2-1
v_gene: TRBV6-2/TRBV6-3
abundance: .
d_gene: TRBD2

CDR3nt: TGTGCCTGGAGTGTACTGGGGTCCCACACTGAAGCTTTCTTT
CDR3aa: CAWSVLGSHTEAFF
j_gene: TRBJ1-1
v_gene: TRBV30
abundance: .
d_gene: .

CDR3nt: TGTGCCAGCAGCTTGGGATTAGGGTATTTGAGGAACACTGAAGCTTTCTTT
CDR3aa: CASSLGLGYLRNTEAFF
j_gene: TRBJ1-1
v_gene: TRBV5-6
abundance: .
d_gene: .

CDR3nt: TGTGCCAGCAGCGAGGGGGGCCCCCTCGGGGAAGAGACCCAGTACTTC
CDR3aa: CASSEGGPLGEETQYF
j_gene: TRBJ2-5
v_gene: TRBV7-9
abundance: .
d_gene: .